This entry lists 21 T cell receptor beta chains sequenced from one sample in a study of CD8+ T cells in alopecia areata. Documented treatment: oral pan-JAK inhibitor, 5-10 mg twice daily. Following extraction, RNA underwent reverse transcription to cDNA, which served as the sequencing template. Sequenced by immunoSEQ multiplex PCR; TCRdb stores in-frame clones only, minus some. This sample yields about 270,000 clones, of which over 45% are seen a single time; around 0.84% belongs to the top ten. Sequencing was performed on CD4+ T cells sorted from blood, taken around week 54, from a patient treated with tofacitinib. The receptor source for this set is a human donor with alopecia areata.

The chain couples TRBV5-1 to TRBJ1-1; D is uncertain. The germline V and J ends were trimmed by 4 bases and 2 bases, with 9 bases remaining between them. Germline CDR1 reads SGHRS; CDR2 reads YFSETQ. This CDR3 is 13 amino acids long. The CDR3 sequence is CASSETANTEAFF. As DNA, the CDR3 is TGCGCCAGCAGCGAAACAGCTAACACTGAAGCTTTCTTT.

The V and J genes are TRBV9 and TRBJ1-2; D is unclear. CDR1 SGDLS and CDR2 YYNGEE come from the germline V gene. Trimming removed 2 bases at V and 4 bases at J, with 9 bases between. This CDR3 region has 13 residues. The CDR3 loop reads CASSVGSSYGYTF. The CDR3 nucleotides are TGTGCCAGCAGCGTGGGCTCCTCCTATGGCTACACCTTC.

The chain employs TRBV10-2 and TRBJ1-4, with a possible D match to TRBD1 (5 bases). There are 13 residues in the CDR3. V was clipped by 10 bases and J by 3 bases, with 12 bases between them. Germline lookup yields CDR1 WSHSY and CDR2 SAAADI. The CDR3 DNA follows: TGCGCCACTGTGGGGGATTCTAATGAAAAACTGTTTTTT. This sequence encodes CATVGDSNEKLFF.

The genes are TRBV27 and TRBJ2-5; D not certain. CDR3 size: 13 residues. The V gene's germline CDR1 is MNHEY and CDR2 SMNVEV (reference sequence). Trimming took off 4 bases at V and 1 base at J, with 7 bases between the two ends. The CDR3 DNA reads TGTGCCAGCAGTTCGACAACCCAAGAGACCCAGTACTTC. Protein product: CASSSTTQETQYF.

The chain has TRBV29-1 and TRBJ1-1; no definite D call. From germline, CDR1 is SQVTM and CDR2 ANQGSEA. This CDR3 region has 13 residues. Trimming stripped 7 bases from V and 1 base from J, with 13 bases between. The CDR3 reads CSAQETPNTEAFF. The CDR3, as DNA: TGCAGCGCCCAGGAGACACCGAACACTGAAGCTTTCTTT.

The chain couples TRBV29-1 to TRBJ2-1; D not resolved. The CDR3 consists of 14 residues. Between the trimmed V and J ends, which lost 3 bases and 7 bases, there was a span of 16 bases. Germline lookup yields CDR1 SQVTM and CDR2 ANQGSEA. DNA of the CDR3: TGCAGCGTTGAGTTGCGGCGGTTGCGGAATGAGCAGTTCTTC. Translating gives CSVELRRLRNEQFF.

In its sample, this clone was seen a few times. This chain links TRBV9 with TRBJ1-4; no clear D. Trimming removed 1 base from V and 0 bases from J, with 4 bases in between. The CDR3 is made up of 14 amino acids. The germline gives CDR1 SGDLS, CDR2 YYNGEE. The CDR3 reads CASSVQPTNEKLFF. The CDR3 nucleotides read TGTGCCAGCAGCGTACAGCCAACTAATGAAAAACTGTTTTTT.

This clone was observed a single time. CDR3 bases: TGCGCCAGCAGCTCCCTCCCCACAGGGGAGGGGGCTTTCTTT. Its translation is CASSSLPTGEGAFF. The V and J genes are TRBV5-1 and TRBJ1-1; 7 bases match TRBD1. V was pared by 3 bases and J by 11 bases, with 13 bases of the junction left unmatched. Germline assignment: CDR1 SGHRS and CDR2 YFSETQ. This CDR3 has 14 residues.

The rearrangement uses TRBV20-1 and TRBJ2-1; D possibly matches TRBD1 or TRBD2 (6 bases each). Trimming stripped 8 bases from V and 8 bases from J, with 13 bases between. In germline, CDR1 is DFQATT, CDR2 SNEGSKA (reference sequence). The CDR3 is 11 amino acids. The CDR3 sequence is CSQQGGDEQFF. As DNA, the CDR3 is TGCAGTCAACAGGGCGGGGATGAGCAGTTCTTC.

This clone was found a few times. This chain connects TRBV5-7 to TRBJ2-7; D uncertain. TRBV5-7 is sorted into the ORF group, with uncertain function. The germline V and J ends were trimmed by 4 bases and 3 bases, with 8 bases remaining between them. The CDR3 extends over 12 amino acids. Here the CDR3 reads CASSPDNYEQYF. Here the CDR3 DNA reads TGTGCCAGCAGCCCTGACAACTACGAGCAGTACTTC.

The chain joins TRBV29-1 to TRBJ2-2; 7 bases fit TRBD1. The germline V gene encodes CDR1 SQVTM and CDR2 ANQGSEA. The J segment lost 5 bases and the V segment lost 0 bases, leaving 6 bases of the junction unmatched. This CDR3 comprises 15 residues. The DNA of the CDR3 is TGCAGCGTTGAAGATGGAGCAGGGGGTACCGGGGAGCTGTTTTTT. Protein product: CSVEDGAGGTGELFF.

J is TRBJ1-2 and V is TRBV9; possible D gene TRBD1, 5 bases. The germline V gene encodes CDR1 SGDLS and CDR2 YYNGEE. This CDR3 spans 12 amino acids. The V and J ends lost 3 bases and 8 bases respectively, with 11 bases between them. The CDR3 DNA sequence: TGTGCCAGCAGCGGGGGGTTGTCCGGCTACACCTTC. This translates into CASSGGLSGYTF. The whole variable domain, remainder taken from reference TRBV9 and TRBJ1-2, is DSGVTQTPKHLITATGQRVTLRCSPRSGDLSVYWYQQSLDQGLQFLIQYYNGEERAKGNILERFSAQQFPDLHSELNLSSLELGDSALYFCASSGGLSGYTFGSGTRLTVV.

Written as DNA, the CDR3 is TGCAGCGTTGCTAGCGGACAGGCCGACACTGAAGCTTTCTTT. It translates to CSVASGQADTEAFF. The rearrangement joins TRBV29-1 to TRBJ1-1; 7 bases line up with TRBD1. The CDR3 extends over 14 amino acids. CDR1 is SQVTM and CDR2 is ANQGSEA in the germline V gene. V was clipped by 4 bases and J by 3 bases; unmatched bases: 8. The full variable domain, rest sourced from reference TRBV29-1 and TRBJ1-1, is SAVISQKPSRDICQRGTSLTIQCQVDSQVTMMFWYRQQPGQSLTLIATANQGSEATYESGFVIDKFPISRPNLTFSTLTVSNMSPEDSSIYLCSVASGQADTEAFFGQGTRLTVV.

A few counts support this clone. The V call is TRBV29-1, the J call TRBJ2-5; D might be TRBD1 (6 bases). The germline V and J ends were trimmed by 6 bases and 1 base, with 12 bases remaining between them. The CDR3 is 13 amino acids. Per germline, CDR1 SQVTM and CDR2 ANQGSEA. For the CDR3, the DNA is TGCAGCGTCACAGGGTGGGGCCAAGAGACCCAGTACTTC. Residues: CSVTGWGQETQYF.

DNA of the CDR3: TGTGCCAGCAGCCCGGGACTCCAGCGGGAGACCCAGTACTTC. It translates to CASSPGLQRETQYF. The chain is built from TRBV7-2 and TRBJ2-5, with TRBD2 as a possible D gene (6 bases). The CDR3 loop spans 14 amino acids. V was trimmed by 5 bases and J by 5 bases, leaving 15 bases between them. CDR1 is SGHTA and CDR2 is FQGNSA in the germline V gene.

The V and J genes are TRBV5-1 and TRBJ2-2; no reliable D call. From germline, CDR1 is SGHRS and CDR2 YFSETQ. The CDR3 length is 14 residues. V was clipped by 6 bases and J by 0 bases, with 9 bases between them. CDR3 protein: CASKKNSNTGELFF. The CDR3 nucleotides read TGCGCCAGCAAGAAGAACTCGAACACCGGGGAGCTGTTTTTT.

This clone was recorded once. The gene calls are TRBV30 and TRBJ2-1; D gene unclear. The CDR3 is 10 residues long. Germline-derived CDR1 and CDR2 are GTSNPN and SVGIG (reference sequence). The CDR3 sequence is CAFGRNEQFF. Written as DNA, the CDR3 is TGTGCTTTCGGGCGGAATGAGCAGTTCTTC.

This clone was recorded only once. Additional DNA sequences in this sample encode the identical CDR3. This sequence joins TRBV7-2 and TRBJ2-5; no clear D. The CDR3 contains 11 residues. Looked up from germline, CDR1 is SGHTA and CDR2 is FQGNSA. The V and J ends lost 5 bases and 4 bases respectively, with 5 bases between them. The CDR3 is CASSLTETQYF. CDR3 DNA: TGTGCCAGCAGCCTAACAGAGACCCAGTACTTC.

The CDR3 spells CSVAQGTSNQPQHF. The DNA of the CDR3 is TGCAGCGTTGCACAGGGGACCAGCAATCAGCCCCAGCATTTT. This chain joins TRBV29-1 and TRBJ1-5; 7 bases are shared with TRBD1. J was trimmed by 1 base and V by 4 bases; bases with no gene match: 4. Germline V lookup: CDR1 SQVTM, CDR2 ANQGSEA. This CDR3 spans 14 amino acids. Combining the CDR3 with reference TRBV29-1 and TRBJ1-5 gives the whole variable domain SAVISQKPSRDICQRGTSLTIQCQVDSQVTMMFWYRQQPGQSLTLIATANQGSEATYESGFVIDKFPISRPNLTFSTLTVSNMSPEDSSIYLCSVAQGTSNQPQHFGDGTRLSIL.

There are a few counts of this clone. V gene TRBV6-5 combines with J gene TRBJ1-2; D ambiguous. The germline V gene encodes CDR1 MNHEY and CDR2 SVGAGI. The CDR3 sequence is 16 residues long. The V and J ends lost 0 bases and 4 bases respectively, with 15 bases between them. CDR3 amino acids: CASSYSGTGSLYGYTF. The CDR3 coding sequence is TGTGCCAGCAGTTACTCGGGTACCGGGAGCCTCTATGGCTACACCTTC.

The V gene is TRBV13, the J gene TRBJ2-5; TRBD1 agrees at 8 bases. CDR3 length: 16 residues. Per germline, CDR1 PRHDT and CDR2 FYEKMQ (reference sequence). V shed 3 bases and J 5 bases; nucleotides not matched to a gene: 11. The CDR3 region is CASSFLETGVPETQYF. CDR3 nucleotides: TGTGCCAGCAGCTTCTTGGAGACAGGGGTTCCGGAGACCCAGTACTTC.